These 17 T cell receptor beta chains originate from one sample sequenced in a study of T cell changes during pregnancy in multiple sclerosis. The data were produced by immunoSEQ multiplex PCR, yet TCRdb's version contains in-frame clones alone and is incomplete. Of 25,000 to 35,000 clones in the sample, 90% were seen once. The sample was CD4+ T cells from peripheral blood mononuclear cells, taken in the third trimester of pregnancy. The receptors here all came from a female donor in good health, enrolled as a control in a pregnancy study.

The rearrangement joins TRBV19 to TRBJ1-6; D possibly corresponds to TRBD1 (5 bases). The CDR3 is made up of 12 amino acids. Trimming took 4 bases from V and 7 from J, leaving 5 bases between them. Germline V gives CDR1 LNHDA, CDR2 SQIVND (reference sequence). Here the CDR3 DNA reads TGTGCCAGTAGTACAGGGAATTCACCCCTCCACTTT. This translates into CASSTGNSPLHF.

Only one count was recorded for this clone. CDR3 nucleotide sequence: TGCGCCAGCAGCTTGGGCGCGAGACAGGGGAACACTGAAGCTTTCTTT. Amino acids: CASSLGARQGNTEAFF. The chain combines TRBV5-1 with TRBJ1-1, with 7 bases identical to TRBD1. V was clipped by 0 bases and J by 1 base; unmatched bases: 6. Germline V CDR1 and CDR2: SGHRS, YFSETQ. The CDR3 runs to 16 residues.

The chain employs TRBV7-2 and TRBJ1-5, with unresolved D. The V gene's germline CDR1 is SGHTA and CDR2 FQGNSA. V dropped 5 bases and J dropped 7 bases, with 12 bases sitting between them. There are 13 residues in the CDR3. The DNA for the CDR3 is TGTGCCAGCAGCGATCGAACAGACCAGCCCCAGCATTTT. Amino acids: CASSDRTDQPQHF. Complete variable domain (other parts from reference TRBV7-2 and TRBJ1-5): GAGVSQSPSNKVTEKGKDVELRCDPISGHTALYWYRQSLGQGLEFLIYFQGNSAPDKSGLPSDRFSAERTGGSVSTLTIQRTQQEDSAVYLCASSDRTDQPQHFGDGTRLSIL.

The chain recombines TRBV30 with TRBJ1-1; D remains ambiguous. Germline CDR1 GTSNPN, CDR2 SVGIG (reference sequence). V shed 3 bases and J shed 2 bases, with 13 bases lying between them. The CDR3 is made up of 14 amino acids. The CDR3 sequence is CAWSPGISNTEAFF. DNA for the CDR3: TGTGCCTGGAGCCCGGGAATATCTAACACTGAAGCTTTCTTT. Full variable domain (outside the CDR3, taken from reference TRBV30 and TRBJ1-1): SQTIHQWPATLVQPVGSPLSLECTVEGTSNPNLYWYRQAAGRGLQLLFYSVGIGQISSEVPQNLSASRPQDRQFILSSKKLLLSDSGFYLCAWSPGISNTEAFFGQGTRLTVV.

The chain couples TRBV6-5 to TRBJ1-1, with TRBD1 matching 8 bases. Germline CDR1 and CDR2: MNHEY and SVGAGI. This CDR3 has 14 amino acids. V shed 6 bases and J 4 bases; nucleotides not matched to a gene: 7. The DNA for the CDR3 is TGTGCCAGCAGGTTACAGGGGGAGAGCACTGAAGCTTTCTTT. Protein sequence: CASRLQGESTEAFF.

This rearrangement joins TRBV19 to TRBJ1-2; no clear D. The germline V gene has CDR1 LNHDA and CDR2 SQIVND (reference sequence). CDR3 length equals 13 residues. Between the trimmed V and J ends, which lost 7 bases and 8 bases, there was a span of 17 bases. The CDR3 region has the DNA TGTGCCAGTAATTCCCCGGGATGGCGCGGCTACACCTTC. Protein product: CASNSPGWRGYTF.

This clone was recorded once. Written as DNA, the CDR3 is TGTGCCAGCTCACCACTAAACCAGGACTATGGCTACACCTTC. It codes for CASSPLNQDYGYTF. The chain combines TRBV18 with TRBJ1-2; D ambiguous. Germline V gene lookup returns CDR1 KGHSH and CDR2 LQKENI. Trimming took 1 base from V and 3 from J, leaving 9 bases between them. The CDR3 sequence is 14 residues long.

The chain employs TRBV28 and TRBJ1-5; the D is unclear. The CDR3 covers 13 residues. V was shortened by 6 bases and J by 9 bases, with 15 bases between the two germline ends. Germline CDR1 MDHEN, CDR2 SYDVKM. CDR3 loop: CASSQLYGMPQHF. CDR3 coding DNA: TGTGCCAGCAGCCAACTCTACGGGATGCCCCAGCATTTT.

For the CDR3, the DNA is TGTGCCAGCAGCCCGGGACAGGGGCGGCCGGAGGGCCAGTACTTC. It specifies CASSPGQGRPEGQYF. The chain carries TRBV27 and TRBJ2-5; 10 bases fit TRBD1. The CDR3 is 15 amino acids. V dropped 6 bases and J dropped 10; count of bases not matched to a gene: 14. The germline V gene has CDR1 MNHEY and CDR2 SMNVEV (reference sequence).

This clone has just a few counts. The chain employs TRBV5-1 and TRBJ1-1; possible D gene TRBD1, 6 bases. The CDR3 length is 16 residues. Germline CDR1 is SGHRS and CDR2 is YFSETQ. Trimming pared 1 base from V and 2 bases from J, leaving 15 bases between. CDR3 sequence: CASSLSAGATNTEAFF. DNA for the CDR3: TGCGCCAGCAGCTTGTCAGCAGGGGCGACAAACACTGAAGCTTTCTTT.

The V call is TRBV4-1, the J call TRBJ2-2; D is uncertain. This CDR3 comprises 14 residues. The germline CDR1 and CDR2 sequences are MGHRA and YSYEKL. Trimming removed 4 bases from V and 4 bases from J, with 10 bases in between. CDR3 coding DNA: TGCGCCAGCAGCCTCCTTTGGCCCACCGGGGAGCTGTTTTTT. It specifies CASSLLWPTGELFF.

The J gene is TRBJ1-1, the V gene TRBV7-2; 11 bases align to TRBD1. Germline CDR1 reads SGHTA; CDR2 reads FQGNSA. The CDR3 covers 15 residues. After removal of 6 bases from V and 4 bases from J, the junction contained 7 bases not matched to a gene. CDR3 region: CASSPGTGGFTEAFF. The CDR3 region has the DNA TGTGCCAGCAGTCCCGGGACAGGGGGGTTCACTGAAGCTTTCTTT.

The chain links TRBV6-5 to TRBJ1-2; the match to TRBD1 covers 8 bases. Germline V gene data show CDR1 as MNHEY and CDR2 as SVGAGI. The CDR3 is made up of 16 amino acids. V trimming: 2 bases; J trimming: 2 bases; junction bases outside the gene matches: 7. CDR3 protein: CASSYLPRQGNYGYTF. For the CDR3, the DNA is TGTGCCAGCAGTTACCTCCCAAGACAGGGGAACTATGGCTACACCTTC.

This clone was counted a single time. This chain connects TRBV5-1 to TRBJ2-1; TRBD2 aligns across 14 bases. The V segment lost 3 bases and the J segment 6 bases; nucleotides outside the gene matches: 2. The CDR3 consists of 15 residues. Germline V CDR1 and CDR2: SGHRS, YFSETQ. CDR3 residues: CASSSGLAGANEQFF. CDR3 nucleotides: TGCGCCAGCAGCTCGGGACTAGCGGGAGCCAATGAGCAGTTCTTC.

There are a few counts of this clone. The chain links TRBV9 to TRBJ2-7; the match to TRBD2 covers 14 bases. V was clipped by 7 bases and J by 2 bases; unmatched bases: 8. The CDR3 length is 16 residues. CDR1 SGDLS and CDR2 YYNGEE come from the germline V gene. CDR3 amino acids: CASGPGLAGATYEQYF. The CDR3 nucleotides are TGTGCCAGCGGTCCGGGACTAGCGGGGGCCACCTACGAGCAGTACTTC.

The chain combines TRBV7-7 with TRBJ2-2, with D possibly being TRBD2 (7 bases). Trimming left V 10 bases short and J 1 base short, with 16 bases between. Germline-derived CDR1 and CDR2 are SSHAT and FNYEAQ (reference sequence). The CDR3 contains 15 residues. This CDR3 reads CATTPGGKNTGELFF. CDR3 nucleotide sequence: TGTGCCACAACCCCGGGGGGCAAGAACACCGGGGAGCTGTTTTTT.

The chain joins TRBV5-6 to TRBJ2-5; a possible D gene is TRBD1 (5 bases). V lost 1 base and J lost 7, with 17 bases in between. CDR3 length equals 15 residues. CDR1 and CDR2 (germline): SGHDT, YYEEEE. CDR3 amino acids: CASSLNRLPFGTQYF. CDR3 coding DNA: TGTGCCAGCAGCTTGAACAGGCTCCCCTTTGGGACCCAGTACTTC.